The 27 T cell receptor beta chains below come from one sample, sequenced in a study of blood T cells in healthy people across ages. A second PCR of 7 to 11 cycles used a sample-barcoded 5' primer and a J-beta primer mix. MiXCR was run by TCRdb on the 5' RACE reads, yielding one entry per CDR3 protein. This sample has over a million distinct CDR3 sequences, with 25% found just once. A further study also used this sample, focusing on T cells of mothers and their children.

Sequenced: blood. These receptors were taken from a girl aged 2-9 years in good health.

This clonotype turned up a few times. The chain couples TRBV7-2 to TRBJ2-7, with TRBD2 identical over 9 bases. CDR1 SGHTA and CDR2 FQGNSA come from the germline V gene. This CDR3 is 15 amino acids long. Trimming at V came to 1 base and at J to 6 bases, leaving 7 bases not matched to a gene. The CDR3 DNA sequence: TGTGCCAGCAGCTTAGTATCGGGACTAGCCCGCGAGCAGTACTTC. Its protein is CASSLVSGLAREQYF.

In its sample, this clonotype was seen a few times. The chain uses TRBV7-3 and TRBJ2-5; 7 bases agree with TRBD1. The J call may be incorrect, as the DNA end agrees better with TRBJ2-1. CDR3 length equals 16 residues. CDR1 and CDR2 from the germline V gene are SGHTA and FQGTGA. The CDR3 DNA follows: TGTGCCAGCAGCCCTTATCTGACAGGGCCGTCCAATGAGCAGTTCTTC. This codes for CASSPYLTGPSNEQFF.

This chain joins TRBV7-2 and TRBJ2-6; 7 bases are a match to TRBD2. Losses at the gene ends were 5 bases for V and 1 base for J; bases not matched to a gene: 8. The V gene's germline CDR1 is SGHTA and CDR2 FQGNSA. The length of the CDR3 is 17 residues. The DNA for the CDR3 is TGTGCCAGCAGCCACCGGGGGGTGGGTTCTGGGGCCAACGTCCTGACTTTC. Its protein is CASSHRGVGSGANVLTF.

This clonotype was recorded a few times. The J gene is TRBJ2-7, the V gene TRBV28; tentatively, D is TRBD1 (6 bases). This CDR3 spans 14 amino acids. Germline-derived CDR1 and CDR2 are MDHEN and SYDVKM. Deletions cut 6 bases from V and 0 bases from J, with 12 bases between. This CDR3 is CASSSTGLSYEQYF. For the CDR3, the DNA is TGTGCCAGCAGCTCCACAGGGCTCTCCTACGAGCAGTACTTC.

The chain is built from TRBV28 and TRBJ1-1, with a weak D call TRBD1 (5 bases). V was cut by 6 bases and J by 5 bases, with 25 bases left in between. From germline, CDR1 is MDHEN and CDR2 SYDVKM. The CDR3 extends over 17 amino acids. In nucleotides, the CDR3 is TGTGCCAGCAGACCTCGCGGGGGGAACAGGTTAGGAACTGAAGCTTTCTTT. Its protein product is CASRPRGGNRLGTEAFF.

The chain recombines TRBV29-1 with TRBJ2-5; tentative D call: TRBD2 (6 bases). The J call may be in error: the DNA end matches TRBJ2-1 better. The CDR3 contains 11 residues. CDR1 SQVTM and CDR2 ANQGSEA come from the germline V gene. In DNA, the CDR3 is TGCAGCGCGTCGGGGGTCCGGGAGCAGTTCTTC. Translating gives CSASGVREQFF.

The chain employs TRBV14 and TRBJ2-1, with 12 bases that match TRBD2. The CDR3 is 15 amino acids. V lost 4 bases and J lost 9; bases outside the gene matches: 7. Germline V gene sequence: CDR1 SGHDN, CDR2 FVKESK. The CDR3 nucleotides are TGTGCCAGCAGCCTGCTAGCGGGAGGGGTGGGTGAGCAGTTCTTC. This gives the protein CASSLLAGGVGEQFF.

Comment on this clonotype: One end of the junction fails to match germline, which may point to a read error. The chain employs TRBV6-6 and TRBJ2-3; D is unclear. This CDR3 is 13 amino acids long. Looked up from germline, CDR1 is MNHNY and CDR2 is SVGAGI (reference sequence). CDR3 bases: TGCGCCAGCAGAGGCCCACTTACTTATACGCAGTATTTT. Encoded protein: CASRGPLTYTQYF.

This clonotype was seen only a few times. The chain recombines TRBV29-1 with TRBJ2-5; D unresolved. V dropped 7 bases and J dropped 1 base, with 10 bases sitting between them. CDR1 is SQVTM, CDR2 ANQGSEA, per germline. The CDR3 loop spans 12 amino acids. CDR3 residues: CSAGGSQETQYF. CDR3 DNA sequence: TGCAGCGCTGGCGGCAGCCAAGAGACCCAGTACTTC.

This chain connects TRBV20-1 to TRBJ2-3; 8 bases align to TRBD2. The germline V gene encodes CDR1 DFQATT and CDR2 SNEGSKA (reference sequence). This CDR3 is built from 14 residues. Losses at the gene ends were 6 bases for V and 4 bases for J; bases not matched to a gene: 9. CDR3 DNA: TGCAGTGCCCGCGGGCGGGGGGCCTCAGATACGCAGTATTTT. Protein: CSARGRGASDTQYF.

CDR3 bases: TGTGCCAGCAGCACTCCCCGGCGGGAGGGCCAAGAGACCCAGTACTTC. Translating it yields CASSTPRREGQETQYF. This chain links TRBV11-1 with TRBJ2-5; 9 bases align to TRBD2. V dropped 5 bases and J dropped 1; count of bases not matched to a gene: 8. This CDR3 spans 16 amino acids. Germline lookup yields CDR1 SGHAT and CDR2 FQDESV (reference sequence).

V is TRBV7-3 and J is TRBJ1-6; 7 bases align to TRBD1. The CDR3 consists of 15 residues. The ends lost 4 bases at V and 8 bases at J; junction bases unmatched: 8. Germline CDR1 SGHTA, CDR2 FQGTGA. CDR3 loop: CASSSSGGRDSPLHF. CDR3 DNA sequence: TGTGCCAGCAGCTCCTCAGGGGGAAGGGATTCACCCCTCCACTTT.

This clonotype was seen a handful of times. This chain's CDR3 is CASTGTGVSYEQYF. The CDR3 DNA reads TGTGCCAGCACCGGGACAGGGGTCTCCTACGAGCAGTACTTC. This sequence joins TRBV6-6 and TRBJ2-7; the match to TRBD1 covers 10 bases. Germline V gene data show CDR1 as MNHNY and CDR2 as SVGAGI (reference sequence). The V and J ends lost 7 bases and 0 bases, in that order; junction bases with no gene match: 3. This CDR3 spans 14 amino acids.

The CDR3 region is CASSLPYRGPNTEAFF. In DNA form, the CDR3 reads TGCGCCAGCAGCCTCCCATACAGGGGACCGAACACTGAAGCTTTCTTT. The J gene is TRBJ1-1, the V gene TRBV5-1, with 7 bases matching TRBD1. Germline CDR1 is SGHRS and CDR2 is YFSETQ. This CDR3 region has 16 residues. V trimming: 4 bases; J trimming: 1 base; junction bases outside the gene matches: 10.

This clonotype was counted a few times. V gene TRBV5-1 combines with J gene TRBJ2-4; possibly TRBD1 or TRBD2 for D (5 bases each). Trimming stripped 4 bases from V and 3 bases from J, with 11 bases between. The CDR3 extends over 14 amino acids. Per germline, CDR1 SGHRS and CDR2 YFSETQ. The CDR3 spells CASSGGRGKNIQYF. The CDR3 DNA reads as TGCGCCAGCAGCGGGGGAAGAGGCAAAAACATTCAGTACTTC.

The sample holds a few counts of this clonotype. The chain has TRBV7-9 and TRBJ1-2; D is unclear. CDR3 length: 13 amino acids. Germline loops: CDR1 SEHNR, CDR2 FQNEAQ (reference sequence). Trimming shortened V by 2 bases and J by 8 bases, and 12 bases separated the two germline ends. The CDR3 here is CASSLRGSIGYTF. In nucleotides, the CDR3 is TGTGCCAGCAGCTTACGAGGGTCGATCGGCTACACCTTC.

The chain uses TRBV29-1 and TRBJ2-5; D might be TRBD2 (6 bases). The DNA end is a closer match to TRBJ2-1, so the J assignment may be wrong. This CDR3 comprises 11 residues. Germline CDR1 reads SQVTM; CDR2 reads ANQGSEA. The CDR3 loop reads CSVEERGEQFF. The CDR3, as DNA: TGCAGCGTTGAAGAGCGGGGCGAGCAGTTCTTC.

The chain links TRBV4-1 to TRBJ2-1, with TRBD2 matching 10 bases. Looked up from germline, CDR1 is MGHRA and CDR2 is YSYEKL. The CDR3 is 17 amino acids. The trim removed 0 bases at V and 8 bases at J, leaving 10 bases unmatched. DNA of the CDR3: TGCGCCAGCAGCCAAGATGACGCTAGCGGGAGCTGGGATGAGCAGTTCTTC. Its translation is CASSQDDASGSWDEQFF.

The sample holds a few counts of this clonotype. The CDR3 is CSAREGQGLYGYTF. For the CDR3, the DNA is TGCAGTGCTAGGGAGGGACAGGGATTGTATGGCTACACCTTC. The V call is TRBV20-1, the J call TRBJ1-2, with 9 bases that match TRBD1. Germline lookup yields CDR1 DFQATT and CDR2 SNEGSKA (reference sequence). J was trimmed by 5 bases and V by 3 bases; bases with no gene match: 7. The CDR3 consists of 14 residues.

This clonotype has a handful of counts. The CDR3 is CASRQGVAGNTIYF. CDR3 coding DNA: TGTGCCAGCAGGCAGGGAGTGGCTGGAAACACCATATATTTT. This rearrangement joins TRBV27 to TRBJ1-3; perhaps TRBD1 as D (5 bases). The V and J ends lost 6 bases and 2 bases respectively, with 11 bases between them. Germline V gene data show CDR1 as MNHEY and CDR2 as SMNVEV (reference sequence). This CDR3 comprises 14 residues.

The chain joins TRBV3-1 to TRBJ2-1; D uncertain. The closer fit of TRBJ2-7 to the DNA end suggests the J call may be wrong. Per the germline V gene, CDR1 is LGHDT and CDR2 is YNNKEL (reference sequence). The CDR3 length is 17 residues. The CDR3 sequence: CASSQEETSVESYEQYF. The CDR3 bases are TGTGCCAGCAGCCAAGAGGAAACCAGCGTGGAATCCTACGAGCAGTACTTC.

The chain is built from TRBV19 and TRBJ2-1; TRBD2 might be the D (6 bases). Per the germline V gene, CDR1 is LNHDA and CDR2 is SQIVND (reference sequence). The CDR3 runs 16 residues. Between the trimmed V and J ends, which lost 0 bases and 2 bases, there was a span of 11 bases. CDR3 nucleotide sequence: TGTGCCAGTAGTATAGACGGGGGTCTCGCCTACAATGAGCAGTTCTTC. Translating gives CASSIDGGLAYNEQFF.

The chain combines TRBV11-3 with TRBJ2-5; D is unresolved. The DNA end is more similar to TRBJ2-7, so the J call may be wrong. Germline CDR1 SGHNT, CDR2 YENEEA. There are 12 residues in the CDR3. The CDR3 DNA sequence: TGTGCCAGCAGCCGGACCCAAGCCGAGCAGTACTTC. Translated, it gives CASSRTQAEQYF.

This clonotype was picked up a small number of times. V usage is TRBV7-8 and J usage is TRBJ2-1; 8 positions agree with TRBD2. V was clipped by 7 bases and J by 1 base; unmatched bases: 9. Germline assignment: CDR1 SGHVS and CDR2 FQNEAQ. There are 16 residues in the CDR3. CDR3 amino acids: CASIPKGLVSYNEQFF. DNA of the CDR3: TGTGCCAGCATCCCTAAGGGACTAGTGTCCTACAATGAGCAGTTCTTC.

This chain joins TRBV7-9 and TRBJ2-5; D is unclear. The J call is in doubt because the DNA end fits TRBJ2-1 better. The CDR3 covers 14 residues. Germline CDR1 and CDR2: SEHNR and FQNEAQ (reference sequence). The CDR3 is CASSSPYSESDQFF. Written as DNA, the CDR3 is TGTGCCAGCAGCAGCCCCTACTCGGAGAGTGACCAGTTCTTC.

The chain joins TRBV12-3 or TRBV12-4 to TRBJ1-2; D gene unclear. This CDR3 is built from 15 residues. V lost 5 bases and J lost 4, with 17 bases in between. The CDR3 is CASSQSSPRGYGYTF. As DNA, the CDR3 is TGTGCCAGCAGTCAAAGTTCCCCCCGGGGCTATGGCTACACCTTC.

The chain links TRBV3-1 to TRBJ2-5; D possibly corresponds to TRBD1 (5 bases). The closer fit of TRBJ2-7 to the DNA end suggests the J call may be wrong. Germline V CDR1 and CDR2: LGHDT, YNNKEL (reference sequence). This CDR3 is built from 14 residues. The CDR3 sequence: CASSPRTNYYEQYF. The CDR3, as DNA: TGTGCCAGCAGTCCTCGGACAAACTACTACGAGCAGTACTTC.